Shown below are 26 T cell receptor beta chains from a single sample sequenced in a study of sequential checkpoint blockade in melanoma. Sample treatment: randomized to nivolumab then ipilimumab (arm A) or the reverse (arm B). The assay was immunoSEQ multiplex PCR, and TCRdb's table has in-frame clones only and misses some. The top ten clones hold roughly 17% of a sample with approximately 13,000 clones, 27% of them seen once. The material sequenced was tumor tissue (inferred from file names), taken from a patient given nivolumab and ipilimumab in sequence. Receptor source: a human donor with melanoma.

V usage is TRBV19 and J usage is TRBJ2-7; D remains unclear. Per germline, CDR1 LNHDA and CDR2 SQIVND (reference sequence). CDR3 length: 15 amino acids. Trimming took 1 base from V and 0 from J, leaving 10 bases between them. This CDR3 is CASSIGLDPSYEQYF. For the CDR3, the DNA is TGTGCCAGTAGTATAGGTCTTGACCCCTCCTACGAGCAGTACTTC.

This clone showed up many times. CDR3 in amino acids: CASSHPGTGLRQYF. DNA of the CDR3: TGTGCCAGCAGCCATCCCGGGACAGGGTTGAGGCAGTACTTC. The gene calls are TRBV11-3 and TRBJ2-7, with 9 bases matching TRBD1. The CDR3 is made up of 14 amino acids. From germline, CDR1 is SGHNT and CDR2 YENEEA. V trimming: 5 bases; J trimming: 9 bases; junction bases outside the gene matches: 11.

This sequence joins TRBV28 and TRBJ1-5; 8 bases agree with TRBD1. Per germline, CDR1 MDHEN and CDR2 SYDVKM. V gave up 3 bases and J gave up 3 bases; unmatched junction bases: 4. The CDR3 length is 15 residues. The CDR3 reads CASSLNRGSNQPQHF. The CDR3 DNA reads TGTGCCAGCAGTTTGAACAGGGGGTCCAATCAGCCCCAGCATTTT.

This clone was picked up a small number of times. The V call is TRBV11-3, the J call TRBJ2-5, with 10 bases fitting TRBD2. In germline, CDR1 is SGHNT, CDR2 YENEEA. J gave up 2 bases and V 1 base, and 7 bases lay outside the gene matches. The CDR3 covers 17 residues. This chain's CDR3 is CASSLVVAGGRQETQYF. The CDR3 DNA follows: TGTGCCAGCAGCTTAGTCGTAGCGGGGGGACGTCAAGAGACCCAGTACTTC. The variable domain in full, completed from reference TRBV11-3 and TRBJ2-5, reads EAGVVQSPRYKIIEKKQPVAFWCNPISGHNTLYWYLQNLGQGPELLIRYENEEAVDDSQLPKDRFSAERLKGVDSTLKIQPAELGDSAVYLCASSLVVAGGRQETQYFGPGTRLLVL.

V and J are TRBV16 and TRBJ2-1, with D perhaps TRBD1 (6 bases). V was clipped by 3 bases and J by 9 bases, with 12 bases between them. Germline loops: CDR1 KGHSY, CDR2 FQNENV. CDR3 length: 13 amino acids. This chain's CDR3 is CASSHTGSGEQFF. In DNA form, the CDR3 reads TGTGCCAGCAGCCATACAGGGTCGGGTGAGCAGTTCTTC.

The chain carries TRBV7-6 and TRBJ1-2; 9 bases fit TRBD1. The CDR3 totals 18 residues. V lost 1 base and J lost 4; bases outside the gene matches: 13. Germline V gene sequence: CDR1 SGHVS, CDR2 FNYEAQ. The CDR3 nucleotides read TGTGCCAGCAGCTTAGGAGGACAGGGGCCCTTTAAACCCTATGGCTACACCTTC. Translation gives CASSLGGQGPFKPYGYTF.

The genes are TRBV4-1 and TRBJ1-2; TRBD1 matches at 7 bases. The CDR3 has 16 amino acids. Germline loops: CDR1 MGHRA, CDR2 YSYEKL. V trimming: 4 bases; J trimming: 3 bases; junction bases outside the gene matches: 11. CDR3 in DNA: TGCGCCAGCAGCCGGACCCCGGGACAGAAGTACTATGGCTACACCTTC. Translating it yields CASSRTPGQKYYGYTF.

This clone occurred many times. The J gene is TRBJ2-1, the V gene TRBV7-4; 12 bases map to TRBD1. CDR1 is SGHVT, CDR2 SQSDAQ, per germline. The ends lost 5 bases at V and 9 bases at J; junction bases unmatched: 17. There are 18 residues in the CDR3. CDR3 protein: CASSIYRDRGRSGGEQFF. CDR3 bases: TGTGCCAGCAGCATATACCGGGACAGGGGGCGCTCCGGCGGTGAGCAGTTCTTC.

The chain combines TRBV18 with TRBJ2-3; D is uncertain. V gave up 3 bases and J gave up 0 bases, with 13 bases separating them. Germline CDR1 is KGHSH and CDR2 is LQKENI. This CDR3 is 16 amino acids long. The CDR3 DNA reads as TGTGCCAGCTCACCGAGTCCAGTAACTAGCACAGATACGCAGTATTTT. This codes for CASSPSPVTSTDTQYF.

This chain connects TRBV4-1 to TRBJ2-3; 7 nucleotides line up with TRBD1. The CDR3 is 16 residues long. The junction had 10 bases not matched to a gene; V was cut back by 4 bases and J by 3 bases. Looked up from germline, CDR1 is MGHRA and CDR2 is YSYEKL. The CDR3 DNA is TGCGCCAGCAGCCCCAATAACCGGGACAGTACAGATACGCAGTATTTT. Its translation is CASSPNNRDSTDTQYF.

By sample fraction, this clone is medium-sized. This chain connects TRBV6-8 to TRBJ1-3; 8 bases line up with TRBD1. Germline values: CDR1 MNHGY, CDR2 SAAAGT. V dropped 5 bases and J dropped 0; count of bases not matched to a gene: 9. The CDR3 covers 17 residues. CDR3 region: CASSAGTGPFSGNTIYF. The CDR3 nucleotides are TGTGCCAGCAGTGCTGGGACAGGACCTTTCTCTGGAAACACCATATATTTT.

This clone was picked up a small number of times. V usage is TRBV1 and J usage is TRBJ2-2; TRBD2, as called in the table, went unchecked against the DNA. TRBV1 is shown as a pseudogene. The CDR3 has 14 amino acids. This chain's CDR3 is CASSPGLFTGELFF. CDR3 bases: TGCGCCAGCAGCCCAGGACTATTCACCGGGGAGCTGTTTTTT.

This rearrangement joins TRBV11-1 to TRBJ2-7, with 12 bases identical to TRBD2. Germline lookup yields CDR1 SGHAT and CDR2 FQDESV (reference sequence). Losses at the gene ends were 7 bases for V and 7 bases for J; bases not matched to a gene: 20. This CDR3 region has 18 residues. CDR3 bases: TGTGCCAGCACCGCTTACCGAAACCTAGCGGGAGGGCCTCGGGAGCAGTACTTC. It encodes CASTAYRNLAGGPREQYF. The complete variable domain, with remaining parts taken from reference TRBV11-1 and TRBJ2-7, reads EAEVAQSPRYKITEKSQAVAFWCDPISGHATLYWYRQILGQGPELLVQFQDESVVDDSQLPKDRFSAERLKGVDSTLKIQPAELGDSAMYLCASTAYRNLAGGPREQYFGPGTRLTVT.

The chain uses TRBV15 and TRBJ2-5, with D possibly called TRBD1 or TRBD2 (6 bases each). The germline V gene has CDR1 LNHNV and CDR2 YYDKDF (reference sequence). V shed 0 bases and J shed 0 bases, with 17 bases lying between them. The CDR3 consists of 18 residues. The CDR3 region has the DNA TGTGCCACCAGCAGAGATTCGAGCGGAGGGGGGTACCAAGAGACCCAGTACTTC. Amino acids: CATSRDSSGGGYQETQYF. The variable domain in full, with the rest retrieved from reference TRBV15 and TRBJ2-5, is DAMVIQNPRYQVTQFGKPVTLSCSQTLNHNVMYWYQQKSSQAPKLLFHYYDKDFNNEADTPDNFQSRRPNTSFCFLDIRSPGLGDTAMYLCATSRDSSGGGYQETQYFGPGTRLLVL.

This clone is large within its sample. This rearrangement joins TRBV5-1 to TRBJ2-5; weak D call: TRBD2 (5 bases). V was trimmed by 4 bases and J by 4 bases, leaving 23 bases between them. Germline V lookup: CDR1 SGHRS, CDR2 YFSETQ. This CDR3 spans 17 amino acids. The CDR3 here is CASSLFSGPYLRETQYF. The CDR3 coding sequence is TGCGCCAGCAGCCTATTCAGCGGACCGTACCTTCGAGAGACCCAGTACTTC.

The chain combines TRBV19 with TRBJ2-7; D remains unclear. V was cut by 6 bases and J by 0 bases, with 12 bases left in between. The CDR3 is made up of 14 amino acids. Germline-derived CDR1 and CDR2 are LNHDA and SQIVND (reference sequence). Here the CDR3 DNA reads TGTGCCAGTAGACGATCGGGCGGCTCCTACGAGCAGTACTTC. Amino acid sequence: CASRRSGGSYEQYF.

The rearrangement uses TRBV18 and TRBJ2-5; 7 nucleotides match TRBD2. CDR1 is KGHSH, CDR2 LQKENI, per germline. V lost 1 base to trimming and J lost 2 bases; unmatched junction nucleotides: 7. The CDR3 spans 16 residues. In nucleotides, the CDR3 is TGTGCCAGCTCACCACGCTGGGAGGGGCGGCAAGAGACCCAGTACTTC. Translation: CASSPRWEGRQETQYF.

This clone was counted a few times. The chain has TRBV6-8 and TRBJ2-2; weak D call: TRBD2 (5 bases). Trimming stripped 0 bases from V and 4 bases from J, with 6 bases between. Germline CDR1 is MNHGY and CDR2 is SAAAGT. The CDR3 runs 14 residues. CDR3 loop: CASSYSGVTGELFF. The DNA of the CDR3 is TGTGCCAGCAGTTACTCCGGGGTCACCGGGGAGCTGTTTTTT.

This clone was observed a few times. The V call is TRBV23-1, the J call TRBJ2-5; D perhaps matches TRBD1 (5 bases). TRBV23-1 is identified as an open reading frame with a role that is uncertain. CDR3 length: 13 residues. Deletions cut 6 bases from V and 2 bases from J, with 10 bases between. The CDR3 reads CASSWTNQETQYF. CDR3 sequence (DNA): TGCGCCAGCAGCTGGACAAATCAAGAGACCCAGTACTTC.

This clone came up a few times. V gene TRBV28 combines with J gene TRBJ2-7; D remains ambiguous. Germline V gene lookup returns CDR1 MDHEN and CDR2 SYDVKM. V was cut by 4 bases and J by 0 bases, with 4 bases left in between. The CDR3 length is 12 residues. This CDR3 is CASSSSSYEQYF. In nucleotides, the CDR3 is TGTGCCAGCAGTTCCTCCTCCTACGAGCAGTACTTC.

The chain couples TRBV11-3 to TRBJ2-1; perhaps TRBD1 as D (5 bases). The V and J ends lost 5 bases and 1 base respectively, with 12 bases between them. CDR1 is SGHNT, CDR2 YENEEA, per germline. The CDR3 length is 15 residues. The CDR3 spells CASSAQDPSYNEQFF. The CDR3 bases are TGTGCCAGCAGCGCACAGGACCCTTCCTACAATGAGCAGTTCTTC.

The chain uses TRBV11-3 and TRBJ2-2, with D possibly matching TRBD2 (6 bases). The germline V and J ends were trimmed by 4 bases and 8 bases, with 17 bases remaining between them. Germline CDR1 is SGHNT and CDR2 is YENEEA. The CDR3 runs to 15 residues. CDR3 nucleotide sequence: TGTGCCAGCAGCTCTTTCGCGGGAAGGGGTGGGGAGCTGTTTTTT. Translating gives CASSSFAGRGGELFF.

This chain joins TRBV5-1 and TRBJ2-3, with D tentatively TRBD2 (5 bases). Germline values: CDR1 SGHRS, CDR2 YFSETQ. The CDR3 is made up of 15 amino acids. Trimming left V 1 base short and J 4 bases short, with 13 bases between. The CDR3 sequence is CASSLSPGSSDTQYF. DNA of the CDR3: TGCGCCAGCAGCTTGTCTCCGGGAAGTTCAGATACGCAGTATTTT.

This rearrangement joins TRBV29-1 to TRBJ1-2; 9 bases line up with TRBD1. J lost 8 bases, V lost 7 bases, and 14 bases had no gene match. The CDR3 has 14 residues. Germline CDR1 is SQVTM and CDR2 is ANQGSEA. CDR3 in amino acids: CSADPLQGAYGYTF. The CDR3 bases are TGCAGCGCGGACCCGCTACAGGGGGCTTACGGCTACACCTTC.

The chain employs TRBV6-8 and TRBJ2-7; D is perhaps TRBD2 (5 bases). The CDR3 extends over 13 amino acids. In germline, CDR1 is MNHGY, CDR2 SAAAGT. Trimming pared 7 bases from V and 3 bases from J, leaving 13 bases between. The CDR3 bases are TGTGCCAGCAATATGGCGGACTTCTACGAGCAGTACTTC. This translates into CASNMADFYEQYF.

This clone was seen ten or more times. The rearrangement joins TRBV9 to TRBJ2-3, with TRBD2 as a possible D gene (5 bases). The V end lost 0 bases, the J end lost 4 bases, and 9 bases lay between the germline ends. The CDR3 spans 14 residues. From germline, CDR1 is SGDLS and CDR2 YYNGEE. CDR3 DNA: TGTGCCAGCAGCGTAGACGGGAAAGCAGATACGCAGTATTTT. It codes for CASSVDGKADTQYF.